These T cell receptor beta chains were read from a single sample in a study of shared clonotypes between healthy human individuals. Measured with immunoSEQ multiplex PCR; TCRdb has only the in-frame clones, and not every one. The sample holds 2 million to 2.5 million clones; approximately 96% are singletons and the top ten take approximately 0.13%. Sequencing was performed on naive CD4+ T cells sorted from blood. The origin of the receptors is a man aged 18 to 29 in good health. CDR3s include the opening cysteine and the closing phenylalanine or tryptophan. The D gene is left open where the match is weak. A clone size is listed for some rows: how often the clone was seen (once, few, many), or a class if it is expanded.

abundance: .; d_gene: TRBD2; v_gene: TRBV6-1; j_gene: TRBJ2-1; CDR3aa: CATLAGVGDEQFF; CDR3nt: TGTGCCACTTTAGCGGGAGTCGGGGATGAGCAGTTCTTC
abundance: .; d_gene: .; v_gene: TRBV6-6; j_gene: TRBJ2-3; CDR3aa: CASSEDFNTDTQYF; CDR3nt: TGTGCCAGCAGTGAGGACTTCAACACAGATACGCAGTATTTT
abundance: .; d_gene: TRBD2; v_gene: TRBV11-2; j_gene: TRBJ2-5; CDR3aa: CASSRGTSGQETQYF; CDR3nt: TGTGCCAGCAGCCGCGGGACTAGCGGCCAAGAGACCCAGTACTTC
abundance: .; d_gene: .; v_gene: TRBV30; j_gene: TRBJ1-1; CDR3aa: CAWRARDNSMNTEAFF; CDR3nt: TGTGCCTGGAGGGCCCGGGACAATAGCATGAACACTGAAGCTTTCTTT
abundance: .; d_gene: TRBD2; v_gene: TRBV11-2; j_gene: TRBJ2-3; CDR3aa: CASSRGGERTDTQYF; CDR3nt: TGTGCCAGCAGCCGCGGGGGGGAACGCACAGATACGCAGTATTTT
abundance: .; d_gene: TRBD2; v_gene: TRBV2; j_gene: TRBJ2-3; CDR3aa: CASSLGLAGDTDTQYF; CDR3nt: TGTGCCAGCAGCCTAGGACTAGCGGGAGACACAGATACGCAGTATTTT
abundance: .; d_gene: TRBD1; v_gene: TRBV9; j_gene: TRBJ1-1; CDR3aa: CASSAQDRPPRLTEAFF; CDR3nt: TGTGCCAGCAGCGCACAGGACAGGCCCCCAAGATTGACTGAAGCTTTCTTT
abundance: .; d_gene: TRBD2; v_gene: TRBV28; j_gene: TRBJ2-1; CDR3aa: CASTSGGQSYNEQFF; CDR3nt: TGTGCCAGCACTAGCGGGGGGCAATCCTACAATGAGCAGTTCTTC
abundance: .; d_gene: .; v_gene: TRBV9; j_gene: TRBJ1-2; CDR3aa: CASSPPGYGYTF; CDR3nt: TGTGCCAGCAGCCCACCGGGGTATGGCTACACCTTC
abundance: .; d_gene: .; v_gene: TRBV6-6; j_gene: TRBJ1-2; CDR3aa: CASSWAGENGYTF; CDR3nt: TGTGCCAGCAGTTGGGCAGGGGAAAATGGCTACACCTTC
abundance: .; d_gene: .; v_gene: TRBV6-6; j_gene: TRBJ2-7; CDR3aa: CASSFEGRQQYF; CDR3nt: TGTGCCAGCAGCTTCGAAGGCCGGCAGCAGTACTTC
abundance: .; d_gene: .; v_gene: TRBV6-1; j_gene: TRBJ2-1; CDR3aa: CAGGGYNEQFF; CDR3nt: TGTGCCGGGGGCGGCTACAATGAGCAGTTCTTC
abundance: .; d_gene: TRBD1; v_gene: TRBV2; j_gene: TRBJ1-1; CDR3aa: CASSEAARQGVSAFF; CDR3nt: TGTGCCAGCAGTGAAGCTGCGAGACAGGGGGTGTCAGCTTTCTTT
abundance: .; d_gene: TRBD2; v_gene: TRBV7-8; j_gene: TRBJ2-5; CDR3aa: CASCDERGGGETQYF; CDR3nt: TGTGCCAGCTGCGACGAGCGGGGGGGCGGAGAGACCCAGTACTTC
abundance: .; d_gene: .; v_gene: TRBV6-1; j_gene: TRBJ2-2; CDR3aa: CASSRVSANTGELFF; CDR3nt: TGTGCCAGCAGTAGGGTCTCCGCGAACACCGGGGAGCTGTTTTTT
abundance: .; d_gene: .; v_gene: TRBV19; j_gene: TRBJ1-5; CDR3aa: CASSPWGGNSNQPQHF; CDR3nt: TGTGCCAGTAGCCCCTGGGGGGGAAATAGCAATCAGCCCCAGCATTTT
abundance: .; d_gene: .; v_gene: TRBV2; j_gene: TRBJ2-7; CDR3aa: CASKSFSEQYF; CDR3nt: TGTGCCAGCAAGTCGTTTAGCGAGCAGTACTTC
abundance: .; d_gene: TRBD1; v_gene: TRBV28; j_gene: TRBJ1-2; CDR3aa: CAAGTGDLVGYGYTF; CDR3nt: TGTGCAGCCGGGACAGGGGATTTAGTGGGCTATGGCTACACCTTC
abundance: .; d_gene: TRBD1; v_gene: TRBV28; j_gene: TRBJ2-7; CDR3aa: CASSSGTEIYEQYF; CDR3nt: TGTGCCAGCAGTTCCGGGACAGAGATCTACGAGCAGTACTTC
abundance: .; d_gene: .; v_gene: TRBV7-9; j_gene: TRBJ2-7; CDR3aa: CASSFGLYEQYF; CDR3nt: TGTGCCAGCAGCTTCGGACTATACGAGCAGTACTTC
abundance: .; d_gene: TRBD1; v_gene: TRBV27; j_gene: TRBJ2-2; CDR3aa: CASTWTGTNTGELFF; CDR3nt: TGTGCCAGCACTTGGACAGGGACTAACACCGGGGAGCTGTTTTTT
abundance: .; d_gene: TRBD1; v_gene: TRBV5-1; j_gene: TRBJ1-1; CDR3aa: CASRRGQGPGTEAFF; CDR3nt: TGCGCCAGCAGACGTGGACAGGGGCCCGGGACTGAAGCTTTCTTT
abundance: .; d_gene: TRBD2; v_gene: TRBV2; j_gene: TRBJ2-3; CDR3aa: CASSGSGGGYDTQYF; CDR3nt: TGTGCCAGCAGTGGATCGGGAGGAGGGTACGATACGCAGTATTTT
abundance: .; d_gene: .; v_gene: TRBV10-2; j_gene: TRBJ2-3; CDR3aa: CASSKADTQYF; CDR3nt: TGCGCCAGCAGTAAGGCCGATACGCAGTATTTT
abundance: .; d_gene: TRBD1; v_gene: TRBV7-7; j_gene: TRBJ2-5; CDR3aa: CALTGGVLETQYF; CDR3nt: TGTGCCCTGACAGGGGGTGTTCTTGAGACCCAGTACTTC
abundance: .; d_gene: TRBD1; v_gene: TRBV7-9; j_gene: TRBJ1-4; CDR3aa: CASSLRPGGVVTNEKLFF; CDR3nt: TGTGCCAGCAGCTTAAGGCCAGGGGGCGTAGTAACTAATGAAAAACTGTTTTTT
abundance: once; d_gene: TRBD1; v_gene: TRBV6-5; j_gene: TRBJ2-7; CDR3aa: CASSSTRDRPFHF; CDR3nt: TGTGCCAGCAGTTCGACCCGGGACAGGCCTTTCCACTTC
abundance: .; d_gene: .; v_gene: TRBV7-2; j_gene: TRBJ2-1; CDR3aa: CASSETTANNEQFF; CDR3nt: TGTGCCAGCAGCGAGACAACAGCAAACAATGAGCAGTTCTTC
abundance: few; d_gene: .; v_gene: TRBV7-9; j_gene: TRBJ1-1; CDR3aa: CASSLKVNEAFF; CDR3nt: TGTGCCAGCAGCTTAAAGGTTAATGAAGCTTTCTTT
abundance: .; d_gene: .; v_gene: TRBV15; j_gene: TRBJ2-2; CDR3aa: CATSRDLTGELFF; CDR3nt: TGTGCCACCAGCAGAGATCTCACCGGGGAGCTGTTTTTT
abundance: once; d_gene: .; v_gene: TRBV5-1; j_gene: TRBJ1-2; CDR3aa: CASSLEGDYGYTF; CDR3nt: TGCGCCAGCAGCTTGGAGGGGGACTATGGCTACACCTTC
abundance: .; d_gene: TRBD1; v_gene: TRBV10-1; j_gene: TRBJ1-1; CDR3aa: CASRVYRDRVPSGNTEAFF; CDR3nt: TGCGCCAGCAGAGTTTACCGGGACAGGGTTCCCTCGGGGAACACTGAAGCTTTCTTT
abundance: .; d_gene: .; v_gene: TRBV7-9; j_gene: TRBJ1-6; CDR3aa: CASSPAGFYNSPLHF; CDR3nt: TGTGCCAGCAGCCCAGCGGGCTTCTATAATTCACCCCTCCACTTT
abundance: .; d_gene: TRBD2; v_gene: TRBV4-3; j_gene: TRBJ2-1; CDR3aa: CASSQAAGVGYEQFF; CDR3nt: TGCGCCAGCAGCCAAGCAGCGGGAGTCGGGTATGAGCAGTTCTTC
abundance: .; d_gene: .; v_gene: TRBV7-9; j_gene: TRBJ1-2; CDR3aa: CASSQSDYGYTF; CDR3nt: TGTGCCAGCAGCCAGAGTGACTATGGCTACACCTTC
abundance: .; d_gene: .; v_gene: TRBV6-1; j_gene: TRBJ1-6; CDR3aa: CASSEIRTSYNSPLHF; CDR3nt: TGTGCCAGCAGTGAAATCCGGACCTCCTATAATTCACCCCTCCACTTT
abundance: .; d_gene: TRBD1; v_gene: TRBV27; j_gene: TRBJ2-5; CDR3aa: CASREGTGEMTQYF; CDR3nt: TGTGCCAGCAGAGAAGGGACAGGGGAAATGACCCAGTACTTC
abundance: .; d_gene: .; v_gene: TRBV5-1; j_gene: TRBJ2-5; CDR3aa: CASRDSGETQYF; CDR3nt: TGCGCCAGCAGGGATAGCGGCGAGACCCAGTACTTC
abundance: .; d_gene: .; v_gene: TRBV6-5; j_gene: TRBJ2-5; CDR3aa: CASRRGGEETQYF; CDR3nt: TGTGCCAGCAGGAGGGGGGGAGAAGAGACCCAGTACTTC
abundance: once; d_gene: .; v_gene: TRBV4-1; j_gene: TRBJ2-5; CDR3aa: CASSQDQIRETQYF; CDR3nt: TGCGCCAGCAGCCAAGATCAAATCCGAGAGACCCAGTACTTC
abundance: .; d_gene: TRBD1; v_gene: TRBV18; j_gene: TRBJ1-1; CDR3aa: CASSTYRGDTEAFF; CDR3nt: TGTGCCAGCTCAACATACAGGGGCGACACTGAAGCTTTCTTT
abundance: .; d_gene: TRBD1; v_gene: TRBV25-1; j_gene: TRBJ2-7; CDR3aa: CASRRTGGFGEQYF; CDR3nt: TGTGCCAGCAGGAGGACAGGGGGGTTTGGCGAGCAGTACTTC
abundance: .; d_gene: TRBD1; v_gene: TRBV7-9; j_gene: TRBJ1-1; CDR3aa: CASSLAGTGGSEAFF; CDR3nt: TGTGCCAGCAGCTTAGCGGGGACAGGGGGCTCGGAAGCTTTCTTT
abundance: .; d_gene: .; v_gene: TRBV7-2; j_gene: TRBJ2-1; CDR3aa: CASSLAPDSSYNEQFF; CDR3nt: TGTGCCAGCAGCTTAGCGCCGGACAGCTCCTACAATGAGCAGTTCTTC
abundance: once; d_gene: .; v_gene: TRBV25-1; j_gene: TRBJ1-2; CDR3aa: CASSDLTRNYGYTF; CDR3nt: TGTGCCAGCAGTGACCTAACAAGGAACTATGGCTACACCTTC
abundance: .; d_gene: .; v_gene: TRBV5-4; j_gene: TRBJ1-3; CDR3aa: CASSLWSSVANTIYF; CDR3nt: TGTGCCAGCAGCTTATGGTCTTCGGTAGCAAACACCATATATTTT
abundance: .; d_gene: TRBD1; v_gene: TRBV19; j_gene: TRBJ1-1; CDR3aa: CASSRTGATEAFF; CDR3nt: TGTGCCAGTAGCAGGACAGGGGCAACTGAAGCTTTCTTT
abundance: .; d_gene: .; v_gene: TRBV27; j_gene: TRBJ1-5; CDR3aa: CASALTGGAGSNQPQHF; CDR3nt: TGTGCCAGCGCCTTAACTGGGGGAGCTGGGAGCAATCAGCCCCAGCATTTT
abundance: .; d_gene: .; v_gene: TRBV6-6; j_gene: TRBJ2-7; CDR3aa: CASSYRALGSYEQYF; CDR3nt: TGTGCCAGCAGTTACAGGGCATTAGGCTCCTACGAGCAGTACTTC
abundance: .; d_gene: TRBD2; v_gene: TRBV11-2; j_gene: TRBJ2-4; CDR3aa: CASSLASGKVKNIQYF; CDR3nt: TGTGCCAGCAGCTTAGCTAGCGGGAAGGTCAAAAACATTCAGTACTTC
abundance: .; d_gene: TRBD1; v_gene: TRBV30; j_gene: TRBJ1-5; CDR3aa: CAWSVRQGAGQPQHF; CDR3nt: TGTGCCTGGAGTGTAAGACAGGGGGCAGGACAGCCCCAGCATTTT
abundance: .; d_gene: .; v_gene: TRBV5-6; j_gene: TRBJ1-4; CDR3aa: CASGRVPGSTNEKLFF; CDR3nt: TGTGCCAGCGGCAGGGTTCCGGGCTCAACTAATGAAAAACTGTTTTTT
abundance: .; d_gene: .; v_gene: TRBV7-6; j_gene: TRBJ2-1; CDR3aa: CASSFENRNNEQFF; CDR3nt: TGTGCCAGCAGCTTTGAAAACAGGAACAATGAGCAGTTCTTC